This TCR beta chain is drawn from a study of blood T cell repertoires in COVID-19. Study background: COVID-19 samples from acute and convalescent phases originated in the United States, Italy and Spain. PBMCs, B-cell-depleted T cells, or T cells provided the cDNA or gDNA that made up the material.

This clone was seen just once. The CDR3 is made up of 15 amino acids. From germline, CDR1 is SGHAT and CDR2 FQNNGV. Unmatched junction bases numbered 8, after V lost 5 bases and J lost 2 bases. In the original workflow: Amplification from reference gene primers served as the basis for estimated nucleated cell counts. TCRdb's copy holds only in-frame clones and misses some; the assay was immunoSEQ multiplex PCR. That table furnishes V, J and clone size, whereas the DNA furnished D and trimming. This table has roughly 73,000 clones, 81% appearing once. The clonotype originates from a woman aged 70-85 years with acute or convalescent COVID-19. Material for sequencing was peripheral blood. The chain employs TRBV11-2 and TRBJ2-7; 8 bases align to TRBD2. CDR3 DNA sequence: TGTGCCAGCAGCCCAGGGACTAGGACGGCCTACGAGCAGTACTTC. As protein: CASSPGTRTAYEQYF.